The 14 T cell receptor beta chains below come from one sample, sequenced in a study of cytomegalovirus exposure and HLA in healthy donors. PCR employed 60 Vbeta and 13 Jbeta primers. Only in-frame clones appear in the TCRdb table, and some are missing; sequencing was by immunoSEQ multiplex PCR. The sample holds 160,000 or so clones; more than 65% are singletons and the top ten take approximately 1.2%. Sequencing used PBMCs. The receptor source for this set is a man younger than 40 in good health and CMV-seronegative.

The chain combines TRBV5-8 with TRBJ2-5; TRBD1 is a possible D gene (6 bases). Trimming left V 2 bases short and J 2 bases short, with 10 bases between. CDR3 length: 14 amino acids. In germline, CDR1 is SGHTS, CDR2 YDEGEE. DNA of the CDR3: TGTGCCAGCAGCTTTGGCCAGGGGCAAGAGACCCAGTACTTC. It specifies CASSFGQGQETQYF.

The gene calls are TRBV6-4 and TRBJ1-2; TRBD1 might be the D (6 bases). Per germline, CDR1 MRHNA and CDR2 SNTAGT. The CDR3 is 15 residues long. The V gene lost 0 bases and the J gene lost 6 bases, with 14 bases spanning the gap. Written as DNA, the CDR3 is TGTGCCAGCAGTGACTCTGGCAGGGGAGCGGATGGCTACACCTTC. Its translation: CASSDSGRGADGYTF.

The genes are TRBV4-3 and TRBJ2-3, with a weak D call TRBD1 (6 bases). The CDR3 runs 15 residues. Trimming shortened V by 0 bases and J by 4 bases, and 11 bases separated the two germline ends. Germline V gene sequence: CDR1 LGHNA, CDR2 YSLEER. CDR3 nucleotides: TGCGCCAGCAGCCAAGAGGGGGCGAGGGCAGATACGCAGTATTTT. This encodes CASSQEGARADTQYF.

J is TRBJ2-3 and V is TRBV30, with 13 positions matching TRBD2. The CDR3 is 21 residues long. J gave up 4 bases and V 1 base, and 20 bases lay outside the gene matches. Looked up from germline, CDR1 is GTSNPN and CDR2 is SVGIG (reference sequence). The CDR3 coding sequence is TGTGCCTGGAGTGCACTCAGGACTAGCGGGGGAAAAGGGCGGTCCGCAGATACGCAGTATTTT. This gives the protein CAWSALRTSGGKGRSADTQYF.

The V and J genes are TRBV25-1 and TRBJ1-1; 9 bases agree with TRBD1. The length of the CDR3 is 13 residues. V dropped 8 bases and J dropped 5; count of bases not matched to a gene: 6. From germline, CDR1 is MGHDK and CDR2 SYGVNS. The CDR3 spells CASRGQGVTEAFF. The CDR3 nucleotides are TGTGCCAGCCGGGGACAGGGAGTGACTGAAGCTTTCTTT.

The rearrangement joins TRBV6-6 to TRBJ1-3, with D maybe TRBD1 (6 bases). Trimming left V 5 bases short and J 3 bases short, with 14 bases between. The germline CDR1 and CDR2 sequences are MNHNY and SVGAGI (reference sequence). The CDR3 loop spans 15 amino acids. CDR3 in amino acids: CASSPTGTNGNTIYF. In DNA, the CDR3 is TGTGCCAGCAGTCCCACCGGGACAAATGGAAACACCATATATTTT.

In regard to this clone: The junction departs from the called germline gene at one end, perhaps through a read error. The gene calls are TRBV6-1 and TRBJ1-2; the match to TRBD1 covers 10 bases. Germline V gene lookup returns CDR1 MNHNS and CDR2 SASEGT. This CDR3 spans 13 amino acids. The CDR3 DNA is TGTGCCACCAGTTCCGGGACAGGGGATGGCTACACCTTC. The encoded protein is CATSSGTGDGYTF.

The chain is built from TRBV2 and TRBJ1-5, with a possible D match to TRBD1 (6 bases). CDR1 is SNHLY, CDR2 FYNNEI, per germline. The CDR3 loop spans 15 amino acids. Trimming shortened V by 5 bases and J by 4 bases, and 15 bases separated the two germline ends. This CDR3 reads CASSSRRTGNQPQHF. The CDR3 DNA reads as TGTGCCAGCAGTTCCCGTCGAACAGGGAATCAGCCCCAGCATTTT.

This chain joins TRBV5-1 and TRBJ2-7; 11 bases are a match to TRBD1. From germline, CDR1 is SGHRS and CDR2 YFSETQ. Trimming cost V 0 bases and J 3 bases; bases outside gene matches: 5. This CDR3 has 16 amino acids. CDR3 loop: CASSLGGQGDGYEQYF. In DNA form, the CDR3 reads TGCGCCAGCAGCTTGGGGGGACAGGGGGACGGCTACGAGCAGTACTTC.

This chain uses TRBV6-4 with TRBJ2-5, with no clear D. There are 15 residues in the CDR3. CDR1 and CDR2 (germline): MRHNA, SNTAGT. With 2 bases removed from V and 1 base from J, the gap between germline ends came to 11 bases. CDR3 coding DNA: TGTGCCAGCAGTGACCCTTACGCGATCCAAGAGACCCAGTACTTC. It codes for CASSDPYAIQETQYF.

The CDR3 here is CASSGTGLGTEAFF. CDR3 in DNA: TGTGCCAGCAGCGGGACAGGGCTTGGCACTGAAGCTTTCTTT. This chain connects TRBV7-9 to TRBJ1-1, with 9 bases that match TRBD1. The CDR3 is 14 amino acids. Trimming took 5 bases from V and 4 from J; bases not matched to a gene: 5. Germline-derived CDR1 and CDR2 are SEHNR and FQNEAQ (reference sequence).

This chain connects TRBV4-1 to TRBJ2-3; 9 bases line up with TRBD2. The germline CDR1 and CDR2 sequences are MGHRA and YSYEKL. This CDR3 spans 19 amino acids. J gave up 1 base and V 1 base, and 12 bases lay outside the gene matches. CDR3 amino acids: CASSQVLGGRAERTDTQYF. As DNA, the CDR3 is TGCGCCAGCAGCCAAGTCTTGGGCGGGAGGGCCGAGCGCACAGATACGCAGTATTTT.

The gene calls are TRBV9 and TRBJ2-5; a possible D gene is TRBD2 (6 bases). TRBJ2-7 matches the DNA end more closely, so the J call is doubtful. The CDR3 is made up of 14 amino acids. Germline CDR1 SGDLS, CDR2 YYNGEE. CDR3 residues: CASSVERGSYEQYF. CDR3 nucleotides: TGTGCCAGCAGCGTAGAACGGGGGTCCTACGAGCAGTACTTC.

The V call is TRBV7-9, the J call TRBJ2-2; D is uncertain. CDR3 length: 14 residues. V lost 5 bases and J lost 0, with 7 bases in between. Germline CDR1 is SEHNR and CDR2 is FQNEAQ (reference sequence). The CDR3 DNA follows: TGTGCCAGCAGCAGCCTTACGAACACCGGGGAGCTGTTTTTT. Translating it yields CASSSLTNTGELFF. Combining the CDR3 with reference TRBV7-9 and TRBJ2-2 gives the whole variable domain DTGVSQNPRHKITKRGQNVTFRCDPISEHNRLYWYRQTLGQGPEFLTYFQNEAQLEKSRLLSDRFSAERPKGSFSTLEIQRTEQGDSAMYLCASSSLTNTGELFFGEGSRLTVL.